The source of this TCR beta chain is a study of shared clonotypes between healthy human individuals. Study-wide background: Researchers assigned three CD4 naive, three CD4 memory, two CD8 naive and one CD8 memory plate to each donor. Study results and limitations: Investigators collected only blood, and repertoires in tissues likely differ.

The sorted-subset replicate PCRs were given around 190 ng DNA, which is tens of thousands of T cell genomes. Clones were sequenced by immunoSEQ multiplex PCR, and TCRdb holds only the in-frame ones, with some missing. This table has millions of clones, 85% to 95% appearing once. In its sample, this clone was seen once. No antigen is known for it. Nashville, Tennessee was home to all donors, each a Caucasian adult. The clonotype comes from a man younger than 35 in good health. Sample: naive CD4+ T cells sorted from blood. Described subset: CD45RA+ positively selected.

The CDR3 loop reads CASIALAGSRTDTQYF. The CDR3 nucleotides are TGTGCCAGCATTGCACTAGCGGGGTCCCGCACAGATACGCAGTATTTT. The chain recombines TRBV27 with TRBJ2-3, with TRBD2 matching 10 bases. The CDR3 loop spans 16 amino acids. The ends lost 7 bases at V and 1 base at J; junction bases unmatched: 8. CDR1 and CDR2 from the germline V gene are MNHEY and SMNVEV (reference sequence).